These 26 T cell receptor beta chains were sequenced from one sample in a study of T cell repertoires in cytomegalovirus infection. Each CDR3 protein gets one entry after TCRdb re-called the reads with MiXCR. This table holds about 830,000 distinct CDR3 sequences, around a third found once. Their cognate antigens are unknown. The sample was cultured CD8+ T cells from PBMCs, taken from culture after CMV antigen stimulation. Every receptor here comes from a human donor in good health (CMV status not recorded). Some clones in this sample may be carry-over from other donors' samples.

The gene calls are TRBV14 and TRBJ2-5; a possible D gene is TRBD2 (5 bases). Trimming pared 0 bases from V and 2 bases from J, leaving 10 bases between. This CDR3 is 15 amino acids long. Germline lookup yields CDR1 SGHDN and CDR2 FVKESK. The CDR3 nucleotides read TGTGCCAGCAGCCAAGAGCTCAGGAGGCAAGAGACCCAGTACTTC. Its translation is CASSQELRRQETQYF.

This clonotype came up a few times. The rearrangement uses TRBV7-2 and TRBJ1-2; no firm D call. CDR3 length equals 14 residues. The germline V gene has CDR1 SGHTA and CDR2 FQGNSA. The V end lost 1 base, the J end lost 11 bases, and 17 bases lay between the germline ends. The CDR3 region has the DNA TGTGCCAGCAGCTTAGAGGAGGCAGGAATTGGTTACACCTTC. Translation: CASSLEEAGIGYTF. The whole variable domain, filled in from reference TRBV7-2 and TRBJ1-2, reads GAGVSQSPSNKVTEKGKDVELRCDPISGHTALYWYRQSLGQGLEFLIYFQGNSAPDKSGLPSDRFSAERTGGSVSTLTIQRTQQEDSAVYLCASSLEEAGIGYTFGSGTRLTVV.

The chain has TRBV13 and TRBJ2-7; TRBD1 aligns across 10 bases. CDR3 length equals 15 residues. Looked up from germline, CDR1 is PRHDT and CDR2 is FYEKMQ (reference sequence). The V gene end was trimmed by 6 bases and the J gene end by 5 bases; junction bases not matched to a gene: 10. The CDR3 sequence is CASRTTGGPLHEQYF. CDR3 bases: TGTGCCAGCAGGACGACAGGGGGCCCTTTACACGAGCAGTACTTC.

In the case of this clonotype: The junction shows a germline mismatch at one end, possibly a read error. J is TRBJ2-7 and V is TRBV7-6; the match to TRBD2 covers 9 bases. Germline V CDR1 and CDR2: SGHVS, FNYEAQ. This CDR3 has 14 amino acids. CDR3 bases: TGTGTCAGCAGCCCTAGCGGGGAAGCCTACGAGCAGTACTTC. Amino acid sequence: CVSSPSGEAYEQYF.

V usage is TRBV7-6 and J usage is TRBJ1-2; D gene unclear. The CDR3 spans 14 residues. The germline CDR1 and CDR2 sequences are SGHVS and FNYEAQ. V was trimmed by 5 bases and J by 1 base, leaving 11 bases between them. CDR3 in DNA: TGTGCCAGCAGCCCAAACGTTAATAACTATGGCTACACCTTC. Protein product: CASSPNVNNYGYTF.

This clonotype was recorded a few times. The rearrangement joins TRBV6-5 to TRBJ1-3; the D gene is possibly TRBD1 (5 bases). The CDR3 sequence is 18 residues long. Trimming pared 0 bases from V and 3 bases from J, leaving 18 bases between. The germline gives CDR1 MNHEY, CDR2 SVGAGI. DNA of the CDR3: TGTGCCAGCAGTTACTCTCCCTCGGGCAGGACATATGGAAACACCATATATTTT. As protein: CASSYSPSGRTYGNTIYF.

This chain uses TRBV28 with TRBJ1-1, with D unclear. In germline, CDR1 is MDHEN, CDR2 SYDVKM. This CDR3 spans 12 amino acids. V was cut by 6 bases and J by 8 bases, with 13 bases left in between. CDR3 sequence reads: CASRTGRPEAFF. DNA of the CDR3: TGTGCCAGCAGGACGGGGAGACCCGAAGCTTTCTTT.

This clonotype was observed at least ten times. The chain joins TRBV5-8 to TRBJ2-2, with 8 positions matching TRBD1. From germline, CDR1 is SGHTS and CDR2 YDEGEE. The CDR3 sequence is 18 residues long. J gave up 3 bases and V 0 bases, and 10 bases lay outside the gene matches. The CDR3 sequence: CASSLDPGTGGYTGELFF. For the CDR3, the DNA is TGTGCCAGCAGCTTGGATCCCGGGACAGGTGGCTACACCGGGGAGCTGTTTTTT.

V gene TRBV6-6 combines with J gene TRBJ1-5, with D possibly being TRBD1 (6 bases). The germline V and J ends were trimmed by 7 bases and 4 bases, with 17 bases remaining between them. Germline CDR1 MNHNY, CDR2 SVGAGI (reference sequence). The CDR3 runs 15 residues. The CDR3 reads CASTFATGRNQPQHF. CDR3 nucleotides: TGTGCCAGCACCTTTGCTACAGGGAGAAATCAGCCCCAGCATTTT.

The sample holds a few counts of this clonotype. The V and J genes are TRBV6-2 or TRBV6-3 and TRBJ1-1, with a tentative D call TRBD1 (5 bases). Germline CDR1 reads MNHEY; CDR2 reads SVGEGT. The length of the CDR3 is 13 residues. The V gene lost 3 bases and the J gene lost 10 bases, with 15 bases spanning the gap. The CDR3 sequence is CASSYTSRGSAFF. Written as DNA, the CDR3 is TGTGCCAGCAGTTATACGTCGCGGGGCTCAGCTTTCTTT.

CDR3 nucleotides: TGTGCCAGCAGTTACTCAAATAGACAGGGGGCCTATGGCTACACCTTC. Translation: CASSYSNRQGAYGYTF. The chain employs TRBV6-5 and TRBJ1-2; 10 bases are a match to TRBD1. Germline CDR1 is MNHEY and CDR2 is SVGAGI. With 0 bases clipped from V and 4 bases from J, the junction kept 5 bases outside the gene matches. The CDR3 loop spans 16 amino acids.

The rearrangement links TRBV10-1 to TRBJ2-3; D is possibly TRBD1 (6 bases). Trimming pared 0 bases from V and 5 bases from J, leaving 12 bases between. CDR1 is WNHNN, CDR2 SYGVQD, per germline (reference sequence). CDR3 length: 15 residues. The DNA for the CDR3 is TGCGCCAGCAGTGAGTCGGGGGCCCGGGGAGATACGCAGTATTTT. Its translation: CASSESGARGDTQYF.

This clonotype was picked up a small number of times. This chain uses TRBV27 with TRBJ1-5; D is undetermined. Looked up from germline, CDR1 is MNHEY and CDR2 is SMNVEV (reference sequence). CDR3 length: 17 residues. V lost 6 bases and J 0 bases, leaving 18 bases between the germline ends. The chain's CDR3 is CASSSLPWVVSNQPQHF. CDR3 nucleotide sequence: TGTGCCAGCAGCTCTCTACCCTGGGTCGTTAGCAATCAGCCCCAGCATTTT.

Only a few counts were recorded for this clonotype. The rearrangement links TRBV7-9 to TRBJ2-1; 10 bases match TRBD1. CDR1 SEHNR and CDR2 FQNEAQ come from the germline V gene (reference sequence). V was pared by 5 bases and J by 6 bases, with 13 bases of the junction left unmatched. There are 17 residues in the CDR3. In DNA form, the CDR3 reads TGTGCCAGCAGCCTCCCCGGGACAGGGGTGGAAATCAATGAGCAGTTCTTC. It is translated as CASSLPGTGVEINEQFF.

This clonotype was detected only a few times. The J gene is TRBJ1-3, the V gene TRBV6-1; D remains unclear. CDR1 is MNHNS and CDR2 is SASEGT in the germline V gene. V lost 5 bases, J lost 0 bases, and 8 bases lay in between. CDR3 length: 14 amino acids. The CDR3: CASSQLASGNTIYF. In DNA, the CDR3 is TGTGCCAGCAGTCAACTCGCCTCTGGAAACACCATATATTTT.

This clonotype is a singleton in its sample. This sequence joins TRBV6-6 and TRBJ2-1, with D possibly matching TRBD2 (5 bases). The CDR3 is made up of 15 amino acids. Germline loops: CDR1 MNHNY, CDR2 SVGAGI (reference sequence). Trimming shortened V by 7 bases and J by 0 bases, and 13 bases separated the two germline ends. CDR3 protein: CASNEGTSSYNEQFF. CDR3 DNA: TGTGCCAGCAATGAGGGTACGAGCTCCTACAATGAGCAGTTCTTC.

This clonotype was picked up a small number of times. V gene TRBV7-9 combines with J gene TRBJ1-1, with D unclear. The CDR3 length is 12 residues. Germline V gives CDR1 SEHNR, CDR2 FQNEAQ (reference sequence). Trimming took 1 base from V and 8 from J, leaving 8 bases between them. CDR3 in amino acids: CASSLDSAEAFF. For the CDR3, the DNA is TGTGCCAGCAGCTTAGACAGTGCCGAAGCTTTCTTT.

V and J are TRBV5-6 and TRBJ1-1; no clear D. This CDR3 has 14 residues. Looked up from germline, CDR1 is SGHDT and CDR2 is YYEEEE. Trimming took 2 bases from V and 5 from J, leaving 13 bases between them. The CDR3 protein is CASSFNEGRTEAFF. The CDR3 region has the DNA TGTGCCAGCAGCTTTAACGAGGGCCGGACTGAAGCTTTCTTT.

The J gene is TRBJ2-2, the V gene TRBV12-3 or TRBV12-4, with TRBD2 matching over 7 bases. J lost 4 bases, V lost 3 bases, and 5 bases had no gene match. CDR3 length equals 15 residues. The CDR3 reads CASSLLRLATGELFF. The DNA for the CDR3 is TGTGCCAGCAGTTTGTTGCGACTAGCCACCGGGGAGCTGTTTTTT.

Here the CDR3 DNA reads TGTGCCAGCAGCTGGGGACAGGGTGGGCATGAGCAGTTCTTC. Translation: CASSWGQGGHEQFF. The chain uses TRBV5-6 and TRBJ2-1; 9 bases map to TRBD1. There are 14 residues in the CDR3. The germline V gene encodes CDR1 SGHDT and CDR2 YYEEEE. Germline trimming cut 3 bases from V and 8 bases from J; bases unmatched to any gene: 6.

J is TRBJ1-1 and V is TRBV29-1; TRBD1 matches 11 bases. V gave up 4 bases and J gave up 1 base; unmatched junction bases: 2. Germline loops: CDR1 SQVTM, CDR2 ANQGSEA. The CDR3 has 14 amino acids. As DNA, the CDR3 is TGCAGCGTTGGGGACAGGGGGTCGAACACTGAAGCTTTCTTT. It yields the protein CSVGDRGSNTEAFF.

With regard to this clonotype: A much larger clone sits a single nucleotide away, making a read error possible. The rearrangement uses TRBV11-2 and TRBJ2-7; no firm D call. Germline V CDR1 and CDR2: SGHAT, FQNNGV. The germline V and J ends were trimmed by 5 bases and 2 bases, with 10 bases remaining between them. The CDR3 totals 13 residues. CDR3 sequence reads: CASSPGFAYEQYF. CDR3 bases: TGTGCCAGCAGCCCCGGGTTCGCCTACGAGCAGTACTTC.

DNA for the CDR3: TGTGCCAGCAGCTTCTCTCCGAGCGCTGAAGAGACCCAGTACTTC. Protein sequence: CASSFSPSAEETQYF. V gene TRBV7-6 combines with J gene TRBJ2-5; no definite D call. This CDR3 comprises 15 residues. With 3 bases removed from V and 3 bases from J, the gap between germline ends came to 14 bases. Germline CDR1 SGHVS, CDR2 FNYEAQ.

This clonotype was seen a handful of times. The chain couples TRBV28 to TRBJ2-7; the match to TRBD1 covers 8 bases. The CDR3 spans 16 residues. With 4 bases clipped from V and 2 bases from J, the junction kept 10 bases outside the gene matches. Looked up from germline, CDR1 is MDHEN and CDR2 is SYDVKM. The CDR3 DNA reads TGTGCCAGCAGTTCATCGACAGGGGACCAAACCTACGAGCAGTACGTC. This sequence encodes CASSSSTGDQTYEQYV.

The J gene is TRBJ1-1, the V gene TRBV11-1; TRBD1 matches 8 bases. The junction had 8 bases not matched to a gene; V was cut back by 2 bases and J by 3 bases. This CDR3 spans 16 amino acids. Germline V gene data show CDR1 as SGHAT and CDR2 as FQDESV (reference sequence). The CDR3 protein is CASSLLDRAGDTEAFF. For the CDR3, the DNA is TGTGCCAGCAGCTTATTGGACAGGGCCGGGGACACTGAAGCTTTCTTT.

This chain uses TRBV4-3 with TRBJ1-1; no reliable D call. Per germline, CDR1 LGHNA and CDR2 YSLEER. The CDR3 covers 14 residues. V lost 0 bases, J lost 5 bases, and 10 bases lay in between. CDR3 coding DNA: TGCGCCAGCAGCCAAGATTCGTCGTGGACTGAAGCTTTCTTT. Protein: CASSQDSSWTEAFF.